Listed below are T cell receptor beta chains from one sample, sequenced in a study of blood T cell repertoires in COVID-19. This table comes from immunoSEQ multiplex PCR, and its TCRdb copy is limited to in-frame clones, with some not included. This sample has approximately 170,000 clones; approximately 86% occur once, and the top ten carry approximately 7.6%. The sequencing sample was made of peripheral blood. These receptors were taken from an elderly woman with COVID-19, enrolled during active disease. Both conserved end residues are part of each CDR3. The D gene is left open where the match is weak.

>NA|TRBV7-9
CASSPRSAGSYNEQFF
>NA|TRBV5-4
CASSEGLSYEQYF
>TRBD1|TRBV7-9
CASRATGTAGNTIYF
>TRBD1|TRBV4-1
CASSHNYMGQGFNEQFF
>NA|TRBV5-1
CASSSDFGKKETQYF
>TRBD2|TRBV9
CASSPHPGLAGPNTGELFF
>TRBD2|TRBV5-1
CASRGLADLNEQFF
>NA|TRBV5-5
CASTLGPRSGNTIYF
>NA|TRBV3-1/TRBV3-2
CASSQALRGNTIYF
>TRBD2|TRBV3-1/TRBV3-2
CASSQGTSGRLETQYF
>TRBD1|TRBV6-1
CASRQGQGGEKLFF
>NA|TRBV28
CASSLQGFYGYTF
>NA|TRBV6-5
CASSYSPPRVGQPQHF
>TRBD1|TRBV7-6
CASRRGLSSGELFF
>NA|TRBV5-1
CASSLSAYNSPLHF
>NA|TRBV5-1
CASSIAGPFYEQYF
>NA|TRBV27
CASSFTEPKKLFF
>NA|TRBV6-5
CASSGGLNEKLFF
>TRBD2|TRBV29-1
CSVGGIPGGPSETQYF
>NA|TRBV29-1
CSSQGHEETQYF
>NA|TRBV5-6
CASSSGLQETQYF